Listed here are 10 T cell receptor beta chains from one sample, sequenced in a study of T cell responses to AZD1222 COVID-19 vaccine. This table comes from immunoSEQ multiplex PCR, and its TCRdb copy is limited to in-frame clones, with some not included. The sample contains about 170,000 clones, 80% to 95% of which appear only once. The sample consisted of peripheral blood, taken on day 0 of AZD1222 vaccination. The source of these receptors is an adult in good health.

V usage is TRBV4-2 and J usage is TRBJ2-3; TRBD2 agrees at 12 bases. The germline gives CDR1 LGHNA, CDR2 YNFKEQ. CDR3 length equals 18 residues. Trimming took 4 bases from V and 0 from J; bases not matched to a gene: 8. CDR3 DNA sequence: TGTGCCAGCAGCCCTATTTCTAGCGGGGGGGCAAGCACAGATACGCAGTATTTT. As protein: CASSPISSGGASTDTQYF.

This sequence joins TRBV6-2 or TRBV6-3 and TRBJ2-4; the match to TRBD2 covers 14 bases. From germline, CDR1 is MNHEY and CDR2 SVGEGT. V lost 6 bases and J lost 0; bases outside the gene matches: 16. The CDR3 runs 21 residues. CDR3: CASSPVTSGRALGLAKNIQYF. CDR3 sequence (DNA): TGTGCCAGCAGCCCAGTGACTAGCGGGAGGGCCTTAGGCCTAGCCAAAAACATTCAGTACTTC.

The V and J genes are TRBV12-3 or TRBV12-4 and TRBJ2-5, with TRBD2 matching 8 bases. The CDR3 covers 13 residues. The V segment lost 3 bases and the J segment 4 bases; nucleotides outside the gene matches: 1. The DNA for the CDR3 is TGTGCCAGCAGTTTTGCGGGGGGAGAGACCCAGTACTTC. It yields the protein CASSFAGGETQYF.

The chain employs TRBV6-5 and TRBJ1-6; 7 nucleotides agree with TRBD1. CDR1 is MNHEY, CDR2 SVGAGI, per germline. Germline trimming cut 3 bases from V and 10 bases from J; bases unmatched to any gene: 6. The CDR3 covers 14 residues. DNA of the CDR3: TGTGCCAGCAGTTATTCACAGGGGAAGTCACCCCTCCACTTT. This codes for CASSYSQGKSPLHF.

The gene calls are TRBV5-1 and TRBJ1-5; 7 nucleotides agree with TRBD1. This CDR3 region has 15 residues. Germline V gene data show CDR1 as SGHRS and CDR2 as YFSETQ. V was clipped by 3 bases and J by 6 bases; unmatched bases: 9. The CDR3 DNA is TGCGCCAGCAGCTGGATGGGACAGCTGGGTCAGCCCCAGCATTTT. Translation: CASSWMGQLGQPQHF.

This clone was picked up many times. The genes are TRBV2 and TRBJ1-2, with D unresolved. Looked up from germline, CDR1 is SNHLY and CDR2 is FYNNEI. The V gene lost 10 bases and the J gene lost 4 bases, with 28 bases spanning the gap. The CDR3 contains 17 residues. The CDR3, as DNA: TGTGCCATCTTTTTAAAGGGCGGACTGGGCGCCGCCTATGGCTACACCTTC. Its protein product is CAIFLKGGLGAAYGYTF.

This chain connects TRBV6-5 to TRBJ1-5; D remains ambiguous. CDR1 is MNHEY and CDR2 is SVGAGI in the germline V gene. Deletions cut 8 bases from V and 0 bases from J, with 8 bases between. This CDR3 comprises 13 residues. In nucleotides, the CDR3 is TGTGCCAGCTCAGTGAATAGCAATCAGCCCCAGCATTTT. Its protein is CASSVNSNQPQHF.

The V and J genes are TRBV10-2 and TRBJ2-7, with D possibly TRBD2 on 5 matching bases. Trimming pared 5 bases from V and 6 bases from J, leaving 17 bases between. The CDR3 sequence is 14 residues long. CDR1 is WSHSY, CDR2 SAAADI, per germline. The CDR3 protein is CASSTGELAREQYF. The DNA of the CDR3 is TGCGCCAGCAGTACCGGGGAGCTAGCACGCGAGCAGTACTTC.

The rearrangement joins TRBV4-3 to TRBJ1-6; TRBD1 might be the D (5 bases). Germline CDR1 and CDR2: LGHNA and YSLEER. V was trimmed by 0 bases and J by 8 bases, leaving 14 bases between them. The CDR3 covers 16 residues. For the CDR3, the DNA is TGCGCCAGCAGCCAAGATCGGGGCAGGAGCTATTCACCCCTCCACTTT. Translated, it gives CASSQDRGRSYSPLHF.

The chain joins TRBV25-1 to TRBJ1-4, with 9 bases that match TRBD1. The CDR3 runs to 15 residues. Per germline, CDR1 MGHDK and CDR2 SYGVNS. Trimming at V came to 4 bases and at J to 8 bases, leaving 8 bases not matched to a gene. CDR3 nucleotide sequence: TGTGCCAGCAGTGTAGGGGACAGGGCAGGGGAAAAACTGTTTTTT. This gives the protein CASSVGDRAGEKLFF. Full variable domain (outside the CDR3, taken from reference TRBV25-1 and TRBJ1-4): EADIYQTPRYLVIGTGKKITLECSQTMGHDKMYWYQQDPGMELHLIHYSYGVNSTEKGDLSSESTVSRIRTEHFPLTLESARPSHTSQYLCASSVGDRAGEKLFFGSGTQLSVL.